The entry below gives a single T cell receptor beta chain sequence along with its context. This clone's antigen is unknown. No qualities accompany the bases; no much larger clone lies one base away. The collaborating institutions used their own protocols to collect whole blood in K2EDTA tubes. For TCRbeta analysis, collaborators shipped samples as frozen whole blood, isolated PBMCs, or DNA extracted from either of those sample types. This entry belongs to a study of blood T cell repertoires in COVID-19 (TCRdb year 2020). For context, the study as a whole: The collaborator samples originated in the United States, Italy and Spain and spanned the acute and convalescent phases of COVID-19. The material from the prospective study consisted of cDNA or gDNA derived from T cells, B-cell-depleted T cells, or PBMCs. Subjects who had been exposed to COVID-19, were actively infected with it, or had recovered from it provided the deeply sampled blood TCRbeta repertoires that made up the dataset. The repertoires were released in a freely available public database meant as a resource for research on the immune response to SARS-CoV-2. The samples were drawn from two sources: the first 160 participants of the ongoing ImmuneRACE study, and 1,200 or so subjects contributed by 6 global collaborators. Nearly every sample came with metadata listing a de-identified subject ID, COVID-19 status, age in years and sex. Where available, HLA class I and class II types were taken from metadata supplied by the sample provider and were not determined by assay-based typing. Broad study findings and their caveats: Clinical and demographic metadata were provided uncurated, with the amount varying by source and participant.

The immunoSEQ Assay, a bias-controlled multiplex PCR, was used to amplify TCRbeta CDR3 regions from genomic DNA. In the paper's pipeline: Nucleated cell counts per sample were estimated from amplification of reference gene primers within the assay. To quantify the absolute abundance of each unique TCRbeta CDR3 rearrangement, sequence reads were collapsed and filtered. For each sample, productive Simpson clonality was calculated by taking the square root of Simpson's diversity index across productive rearrangements. In TCRdb, the immuneACCESS table is reduced to in-frame sequences with V and J assigned. These tables do not hold every clone; where another copy was compared, an unresolved V gene accounts for under half, and the others remain unexplained. The DNA was the basis for D and trimming; V, J and clone size are from that table. Within this sample are just over 250,000 clones, with about 89% of them counted one time only. The top ten clonotypes cover under 2.5% of the sample.

V ends up 1 base short and J 6 bases short, with an unmatched junction base count of 8. From a lookup of the germline V gene, CDR1 and CDR2 are SGDLS and YYNGEE. The CDR3 goes from the cysteine to the phenylalanine over 16 residues. Here the CDR3 DNA is all that survives: 48 bases in frame from base 1. Sequencing input: peripheral blood. The sequence was collected from a woman aged 50 to 60 with acute or convalescent COVID-19. This sequence uses TRBV9 and TRBJ2-2; TRBD1 matches 8 bases in the middle. The bases are TGTGCCAGCAGCGTATCGCGGGACAGGCCATCCGGGGAGCTGTTTTTT. Its protein product is CASSVSRDRPSGELFF.